This T cell receptor beta chain appears in the sequencing data of a study of response to subunit inactivated influenza vaccine. J gave up 4 bases and V 4 bases, and 6 bases lay outside the gene matches. The CDR3 runs to 14 residues. CDR1 is SGHRS and CDR2 is YFSETQ in the germline V gene. This clonotype was picked up a small number of times. TCRdb itself ran the RT-PCR reads through MiXCR, one entry per CDR3 protein. The table records about 540,000 distinct CDR3 sequences, around a quarter of them present only once. The data were also submitted as part of a second study, on T cells expressing NK-cell markers. That work adds: As the method of synthesis, 5'RACE template switching with UMIs yielded TCR beta cDNA. One of the eight sequenced donors was seronegative, whereas the other seven were HCMV-seropositive.

The chain uses TRBV5-1 and TRBJ1-2, with TRBD1 matching 8 bases. The source material was CD4+ T cells sorted from PBMCs, sampled 11 to 12 days after vaccination. The clonotype comes from a man aged 45-60 years who received an inactivated influenza vaccine. CDR3 protein: CASSLQGETYGYTF. The CDR3 DNA is TGCGCCAGCAGCCTACAGGGGGAGACCTATGGCTACACCTTC. The full variable domain, its missing parts supplied by reference TRBV5-1 and TRBJ1-2, is KAGVTQTPRYLIKTRGQQVTLSCSPISGHRSVSWYQQTPGQGLQFLFEYFSETQRNKGNFPGRFSGRQFSNSRSEMNVSTLELGDSALYLCASSLQGETYGYTFGSGTRLTVV.